This TCR beta chain emerged from a study of blood T cell repertoires in COVID-19. Study details: Acute and convalescent COVID-19 samples came from the United States, Italy and Spain. Sources were T cells, B-cell-depleted T cells, or PBMCs; the material itself was cDNA or gDNA.

Per the original methods: Researchers report that nucleated cell counts were estimated from reference gene primer amplification. TCRdb's copy holds only in-frame clones and misses some; the assay was immunoSEQ multiplex PCR. V, J and clone size reflect that table, while D and trimming were determined from the DNA. The sample consists of roughly 260,000 clones, 65% to 85% of them appearing once. This CDR3 has 15 residues. The germline gives CDR1 GTSNPN, CDR2 SVGIG (reference sequence). Trimming removed 0 bases at V and 6 bases at J, with 15 bases between. This rearrangement joins TRBV30 to TRBJ2-1; maybe TRBD2 (6 bases). The receptor comes from a woman aged 40 to 50 with active or convalescent COVID-19. Sequencing used peripheral blood. The CDR3 protein is CAWSVGHGGSNEQFF. DNA for the CDR3: TGTGCCTGGAGTGTAGGTCACGGGGGTTCCAATGAGCAGTTCTTC.